This T cell receptor (beta chain) was recovered during a study of T-cell reconstitution after alpha-beta-depleted transplantation in children listed by TCRdb under 2016. Turning to the overall study: T-cell immune reconstitution after TCRalphabeta/CD19-depleted allogeneic hematopoietic cell transplantation in children was quantitatively tracked in the study by means of TCR repertoire profiling.

Library preparation used PCR. Instrument on record: Illumina HiSeq 2500. To normalize quantification of the TCRbeta repertoire, the TCR libraries were built with molecular barcoding that relied on unique molecular identifiers. The public reads were reprocessed in TCRdb via fastp at Q25 and MiXCR, keeping in-frame beta chains. Merged by CDR3 protein, the rows form single entries marked with the most common genes and DNA. The sample table contains around 380,000 distinct CDR3 sequences; only one count was recorded for roughly 10% of them. About 5% of the sample is in the top ten clones. This clonotype has a handful of counts. Its antigen has not been determined. No per-base quality is available; no much larger clone lies one base away. The CDR3 contains 13 residues, cysteine and phenylalanine counted. This entry keeps only the CDR3 DNA: 39 bases, framed from base 1. Ends trimmed: V by 3 bases, J by 6 bases; bases unmatched to a gene: 6. CDR1 and CDR2, per the germline V gene (reference sequence), are DFQATT and SNEGSKA.

Recombination linked TRBV20-1 to TRBJ2-5; TRBD2 fits 8 bases in the junction. This clonotype originated in a human donor who donated a stem cell graft to a child with acute myeloid leukemia. The sample consisted of PBMCs from the stem cell graft donor, taken from the stem cell graft. The CDR3 region has the sequence CSARDGTSKTQYF. The bases read TGCAGTGCTAGGGACGGGACTAGTAAGACCCAGTACTTC.